This record concerns one TCR beta chain sequence. TCRdb re-called the 5' RACE reads with MiXCR, one entry per CDR3 protein. The repertoire consists of approximately 210,000 distinct CDR3 sequences, with 15% occurring once and the leading ten covering 35% to 45%. The data belong to a study of identical twins. Trimming removed 5 bases from V and 4 bases from J; junction bases left unmatched: 10. From germline, CDR1 is PRHDT and CDR2 FYEKMQ (reference sequence). The CDR3 runs 16 residues. The data also belong to a second study, concerning T cells expressing NK-cell markers.

The TCR comes from a woman younger than 30 in good health. The gene calls are TRBV13 and TRBJ2-3; 9 bases are shared with TRBD2. Sequenced input: CD8+ T cells sorted from blood. The CDR3 DNA follows: TGTGCCAGCAGCCCCAACCCGGCGGGGGGGCCAGATACGCAGTATTTT. This codes for CASSPNPAGGPDTQYF. Combining the CDR3 with reference TRBV13 and TRBJ2-3 gives the whole variable domain AAGVIQSPRHLIKEKRETATLKCYPIPRHDTVYWYQQGPGQDPQFLISFYEKMQSDKGSIPDRFSAQQFSDYHSELNMSSLELGDSALYFCASSPNPAGGPDTQYFGPGTRLTVL.